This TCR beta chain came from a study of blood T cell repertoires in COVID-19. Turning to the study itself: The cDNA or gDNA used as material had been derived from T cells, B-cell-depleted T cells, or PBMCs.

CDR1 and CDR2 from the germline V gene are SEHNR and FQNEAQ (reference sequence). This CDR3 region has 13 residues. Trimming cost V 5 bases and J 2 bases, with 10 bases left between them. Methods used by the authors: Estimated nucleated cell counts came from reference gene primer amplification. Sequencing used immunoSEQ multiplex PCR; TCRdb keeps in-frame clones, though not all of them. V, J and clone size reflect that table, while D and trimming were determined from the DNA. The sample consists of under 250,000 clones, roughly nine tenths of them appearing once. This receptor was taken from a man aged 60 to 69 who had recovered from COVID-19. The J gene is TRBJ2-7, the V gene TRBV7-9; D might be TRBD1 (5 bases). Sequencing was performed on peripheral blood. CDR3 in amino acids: CASSPRTPYEQYF. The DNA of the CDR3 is TGTGCCAGCAGCCCCCGGACACCCTACGAGCAGTACTTC.